The 20 T cell receptor beta chains listed next were all sequenced from one sample in a study of beta chain features in type 1 diabetes. Regarding the study as a whole: In all four CD4+ subsets, TCRB CDR3 length was significantly, moderately reduced in type 1 diabetes.

Sequenced material consisted of expressed TCRB transcripts (all of the isolated RNA was reverse transcribed). The repertoire was sequenced with immunoSEQ multiplex PCR; TCRdb's copy has only in-frame clones and lacks some. The sample yields more than 550,000 clones, more than 13% seen once. Their antigens are not known. The sequenced sample consisted of naive CD4+ T cells from blood. The receptor source for this set is a young man with type 1 diabetes.

This clone turned up a few times. The chain joins TRBV11-2 to TRBJ2-7, with 14 nucleotides matching TRBD2. Germline CDR1 is SGHAT and CDR2 is FQNNGV. Trimming took 5 bases from V and 2 from J; bases not matched to a gene: 8. There are 17 residues in the CDR3. CDR3 sequence: CASSGGGLAGGPYEQYF. The DNA of the CDR3 is TGTGCCAGCAGCGGTGGTGGACTAGCGGGAGGCCCCTACGAGCAGTACTTC.

This chain uses TRBV5-1 with TRBJ2-3, with D hard to call. From germline, CDR1 is SGHRS and CDR2 YFSETQ. Trimming cost V 4 bases and J 5 bases, with 14 bases left between them. The CDR3 consists of 14 residues. The CDR3 here is CASSLGPAEDTQYF. DNA of the CDR3: TGCGCCAGCAGCCTGGGCCCGGCGGAAGATACGCAGTATTTT.

The chain combines TRBV29-1 with TRBJ1-2; D is uncertain. In germline, CDR1 is SQVTM, CDR2 ANQGSEA. The CDR3 loop spans 14 amino acids. The V end was cut by 4 bases, the J end by 3 bases, with 15 bases between. The CDR3 is CSVVSDSIDYGYTF. The CDR3 DNA sequence: TGCAGCGTTGTCTCTGACTCTATCGACTATGGCTACACCTTC. Supplemented by reference TRBV29-1 and TRBJ1-2, the full variable domain reads SAVISQKPSRDICQRGTSLTIQCQVDSQVTMMFWYRQQPGQSLTLIATANQGSEATYESGFVIDKFPISRPNLTFSTLTVSNMSPEDSSIYLCSVVSDSIDYGYTFGSGTRLTVV.

This chain uses TRBV5-1 with TRBJ1-2, with D unclear. V was clipped by 0 bases and J by 0 bases, with 9 bases between them. The CDR3 totals 15 residues. Looked up from germline, CDR1 is SGHRS and CDR2 is YFSETQ. CDR3 DNA sequence: TGCGCCAGCAGCTTGGACCCAGCGGCTAACTATGGCTACACCTTC. As protein: CASSLDPAANYGYTF.

This CDR3 reads CSVTIPPPSASYYEQYF. The CDR3 DNA reads TGCAGCGTAACCATACCACCTCCTTCGGCCAGCTACTACGAGCAGTACTTC. This chain uses TRBV29-1 with TRBJ2-7, with D uncertain. V was cut by 6 bases and J by 3 bases, with 27 bases left in between. This CDR3 is built from 17 residues. Germline CDR1 is SQVTM and CDR2 is ANQGSEA.

This clone was recorded a few times. V usage is TRBV5-1 and J usage is TRBJ2-3, with D tentatively TRBD1 or TRBD2 (5 bases each). Germline-derived CDR1 and CDR2 are SGHRS and YFSETQ. The CDR3 runs 17 residues. V lost 0 bases and J lost 3, with 17 bases in between. The CDR3 protein is CASSLEYGTLGTDTQYF. DNA for the CDR3: TGCGCCAGCAGCTTGGAATACGGGACCCTAGGGACAGATACGCAGTATTTT. Using reference TRBV5-1 and TRBJ2-3 for the parts outside the CDR3, the full variable domain is KAGVTQTPRYLIKTRGQQVTLSCSPISGHRSVSWYQQTPGQGLQFLFEYFSETQRNKGNFPGRFSGRQFSNSRSEMNVSTLELGDSALYLCASSLEYGTLGTDTQYFGPGTRLTVL.

This clone occurred a few times. J is TRBJ2-1 and V is TRBV29-1; D remains ambiguous. The germline V gene encodes CDR1 SQVTM and CDR2 ANQGSEA. Trimming removed 4 bases from V and 7 bases from J, with 5 bases in between. CDR3 length: 10 amino acids. The CDR3 region is CSVVWNEQFF. DNA of the CDR3: TGCAGCGTTGTCTGGAATGAGCAGTTCTTC.

The V call is TRBV19, the J call TRBJ2-2; D is possibly TRBD2 (6 bases). The germline V gene encodes CDR1 LNHDA and CDR2 SQIVND (reference sequence). The CDR3 is 15 residues long. Trimming stripped 2 bases from V and 5 bases from J, with 12 bases between. Here the CDR3 reads CASSIKSRGTGELFF. The CDR3 DNA follows: TGTGCCAGTAGTATAAAGTCTCGGGGGACCGGGGAGCTGTTTTTT.

The sample holds a few counts of this clone. This chain uses TRBV30 with TRBJ2-2; D unclear. Trimming pared 1 base from V and 1 base from J, leaving 7 bases between. The germline CDR1 and CDR2 sequences are GTSNPN and SVGIG (reference sequence). There are 14 residues in the CDR3. CDR3 coding DNA: TGTGCCTGGAGTGGTACATTGAACACCGGGGAGCTGTTTTTT. This codes for CAWSGTLNTGELFF.

The V and J genes are TRBV18 and TRBJ2-1; D is unresolved. The V and J ends lost 0 bases and 3 bases respectively, with 6 bases between them. Germline loops: CDR1 KGHSH, CDR2 LQKENI. The length of the CDR3 is 14 residues. CDR3 region: CASSPPDGYNEQFF. In DNA form, the CDR3 reads TGTGCCAGCTCACCACCCGACGGCTACAATGAGCAGTTCTTC.

This clone was picked up a small number of times. The chain is built from TRBV6-5 and TRBJ1-5, with a possible D match to TRBD1 (5 bases). This CDR3 region has 15 residues. Trimming removed 6 bases at V and 1 base at J, with 13 bases between. CDR1 is MNHEY and CDR2 is SVGAGI in the germline V gene. The CDR3 sequence: CASSPAAGSNQPQHF. Here the CDR3 DNA reads TGTGCCAGCAGCCCAGCGGCAGGGAGCAATCAGCCCCAGCATTTT.

The genes are TRBV2 and TRBJ2-3; 9 nucleotides match TRBD2. J lost 0 bases, V lost 11 bases, and 9 bases had no gene match. The CDR3 length is 15 residues. Germline values: CDR1 SNHLY, CDR2 FYNNEI. This CDR3 is CAPKTSGTSTDTQYF. The CDR3 bases are TGTGCCCCCAAGACTAGCGGTACTAGCACAGATACGCAGTATTTT. The variable domain in full, completed from reference TRBV2 and TRBJ2-3, reads EPEVTQTPSHQVTQMGQEVILRCVPISNHLYFYWYRQILGQKVEFLVSFYNNEISEKSEIFDDQFSVERPDGSNFTLKIRSTKLEDSAMYFCAPKTSGTSTDTQYFGPGTRLTVL.

The V and J genes are TRBV18 and TRBJ2-7; TRBD2 matches 9 bases. Germline CDR1 and CDR2: KGHSH and LQKENI. The CDR3 loop spans 15 amino acids. Germline trimming cut 3 bases from V and 7 bases from J; bases unmatched to any gene: 10. The CDR3 DNA is TGTGCCAGCTCACCGTCTTCTAGCGGGGAATGGGAGCAGTACTTC. It is translated as CASSPSSSGEWEQYF.

This clone showed up just a few times. The CDR3 sequence: CSAWDRETQYF. In DNA, the CDR3 is TGCAGTGCCTGGGACAGAGAGACCCAGTACTTC. The chain employs TRBV20-1 and TRBJ2-5, with 7 bases lining up with TRBD1. This CDR3 region has 11 residues. Trimming removed 6 bases from V and 4 bases from J; junction bases left unmatched: 2. Per the germline V gene, CDR1 is DFQATT and CDR2 is SNEGSKA (reference sequence).

V and J are TRBV11-2 and TRBJ2-5; D perhaps matches TRBD2 (6 bases). The V and J ends lost 5 bases and 1 base respectively, with 11 bases between them. This CDR3 comprises 14 residues. CDR1 SGHAT and CDR2 FQNNGV come from the germline V gene. This CDR3 reads CASSLGTVQETQYF. As DNA, the CDR3 is TGTGCCAGCAGCCTCGGGACTGTCCAAGAGACCCAGTACTTC.

This clone was recorded a few times. This chain joins TRBV28 and TRBJ2-3; tentatively, D is TRBD2 (5 bases). Germline V gene sequence: CDR1 MDHEN, CDR2 SYDVKM. The V end lost 8 bases, the J end lost 8 bases, and 14 bases lay between the germline ends. CDR3 length: 12 residues. CDR3 nucleotide sequence: TGTGCCAGCGGTACTCTCCGGGGTACGCAGTATTTT. It codes for CASGTLRGTQYF.

There are a few counts of this clone. This chain joins TRBV28 and TRBJ2-7; weak D call: TRBD1 (6 bases). Trimming took off 5 bases at V and 1 base at J, with 12 bases between the two ends. CDR3 size: 14 residues. The germline V gene encodes CDR1 MDHEN and CDR2 SYDVKM. The CDR3 bases are TGTGCCAGCAGTAACCTACAGGGTTCCTACGAGCAGTACTTC. This translates into CASSNLQGSYEQYF.

The V gene is TRBV10-3, the J gene TRBJ2-7; TRBD1 agrees at 8 bases. Trimming cost V 3 bases and J 4 bases; bases outside gene matches: 8. The CDR3 is 15 amino acids. Germline-derived CDR1 and CDR2 are ENHRY and SYGVKD. CDR3 amino acids: CAISEQDRGGYEQYF. In DNA, the CDR3 is TGTGCCATCAGTGAACAAGACAGGGGTGGGTACGAGCAGTACTTC.

A few counts support this clone. The CDR3 spells CAISESTNTIYF. The CDR3 DNA reads TGTGCCATCAGTGAGTCGACGAACACCATATATTTT. The chain couples TRBV10-3 to TRBJ1-3; D call uncertain. The germline gives CDR1 ENHRY, CDR2 SYGVKD. V was shortened by 0 bases and J by 7 bases, with 4 bases between the two germline ends. CDR3 length: 12 amino acids.

In the case of this clone: Other DNA sequences in the sample encode the same CDR3. V and J are TRBV30 and TRBJ2-3; D might be TRBD2 (5 bases). Deletions cut 1 base from V and 5 bases from J, with 7 bases between. The germline CDR1 and CDR2 sequences are GTSNPN and SVGIG (reference sequence). This CDR3 comprises 12 residues. The CDR3 is CAWSGSGDTQYF. The CDR3 bases are TGTGCCTGGAGTGGGAGCGGAGATACGCAGTATTTT.